This T cell receptor beta chain was recorded in a study of cytomegalovirus exposure and HLA in healthy donors. The study's findings and limits: TRBV6-2, TRBV6-3 and some other V segments were excluded as indistinguishable. A later analysis reportedly found that, within productive TCRs, an Asian-associated ancestry cluster had fewer N-insertions than the mean observed across the roughly 690 donors. Later work associated roughly 15,000 TCR beta sequences with HLA alleles at 0.05 false discovery rate.

PCR primers comprised 60 Vbeta and 13 Jbeta primers. Libraries were prepared by immunoSEQ multiplex PCR; TCRdb keeps only in-frame clonotypes and omits some of them. Among 130,000 to 150,000 clones listed, roughly 80% were seen once. The CDR3 runs to 16 residues. The V gene's germline CDR1 is WNHNN and CDR2 SYGVQD (reference sequence). Trimming pared 6 bases from V and 4 bases from J, leaving 21 bases between. Concerning this clone itself: Its antigen is not known.

The sample comprised PBMCs. This sequence originates from a female donor in good health and CMV-seronegative. The chain joins TRBV10-1 to TRBJ1-2; D not resolved. The CDR3 sequence: CASRKSLTDLAYGYTF. The CDR3, as DNA: TGCGCCAGCAGAAAATCTCTGACGGACTTAGCCTATGGCTACACCTTC.